This T cell receptor beta chain was obtained from a study of T-cell reconstitution after alpha-beta-depleted transplantation in children. The authors prepared the TCRbeta library with unique molecular identifiers. One entry per CDR3 protein, called by TCRdb with MiXCR from the PCR reads. Of over 450,000 distinct CDR3 sequences listed, roughly a tenth are singletons. The germline V and J ends were trimmed by 7 bases and 6 bases, with 14 bases remaining between them. CDR1 and CDR2 from the germline V gene are SGHRS and YFSETQ. This CDR3 is built from 12 residues. The chain employs TRBV5-1 and TRBJ2-7, with D perhaps matching TRBD2 (6 bases). The TCR originated in a child under 10 years old with inherited bone marrow failure, due to receive a stem cell transplant. This specimen was PBMCs, taken before TCRalphabeta/CD19-depleted stem cell transplant. The CDR3 protein is CASSEPGGEQYF. The CDR3 DNA follows: TGCGCCAGCTCCGAACCCGGGGGCGAGCAGTACTTC.